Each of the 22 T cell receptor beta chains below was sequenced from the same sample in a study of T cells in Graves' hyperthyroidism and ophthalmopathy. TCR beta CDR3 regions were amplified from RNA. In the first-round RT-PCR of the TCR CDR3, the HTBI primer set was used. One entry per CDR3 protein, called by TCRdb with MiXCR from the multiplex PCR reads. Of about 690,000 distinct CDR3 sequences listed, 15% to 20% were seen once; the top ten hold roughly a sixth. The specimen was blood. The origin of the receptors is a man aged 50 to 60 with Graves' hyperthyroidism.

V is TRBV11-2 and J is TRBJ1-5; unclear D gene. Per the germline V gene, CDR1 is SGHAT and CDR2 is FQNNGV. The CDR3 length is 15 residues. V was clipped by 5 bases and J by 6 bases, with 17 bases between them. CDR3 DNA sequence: TGTGCCAGCAGCCTTAGTGGAAATTGGGCTCAGCCCCAGCATTTT. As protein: CASSLSGNWAQPQHF.

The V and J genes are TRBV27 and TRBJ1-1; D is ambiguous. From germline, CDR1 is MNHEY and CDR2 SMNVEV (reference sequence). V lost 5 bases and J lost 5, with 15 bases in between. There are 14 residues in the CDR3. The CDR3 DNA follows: TGTGCCAGCAGTCCTATGGGCCGGGAGACTGAAGCTTTCTTT. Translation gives CASSPMGRETEAFF.

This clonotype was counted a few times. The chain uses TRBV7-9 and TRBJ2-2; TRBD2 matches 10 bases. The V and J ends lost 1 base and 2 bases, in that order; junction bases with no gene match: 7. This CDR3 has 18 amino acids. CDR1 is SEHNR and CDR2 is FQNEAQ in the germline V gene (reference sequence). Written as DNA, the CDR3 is TGTGCCAGCAGCTTAGAGACGACTAGCGGGCTAAACACCGGGGAGCTGTTTTTT. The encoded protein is CASSLETTSGLNTGELFF.

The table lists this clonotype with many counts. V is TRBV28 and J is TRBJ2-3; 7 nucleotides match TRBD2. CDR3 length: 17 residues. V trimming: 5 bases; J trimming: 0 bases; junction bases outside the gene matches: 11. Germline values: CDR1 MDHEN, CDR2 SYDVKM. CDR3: CASSDGGGSGSTDTQYF. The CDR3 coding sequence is TGTGCCAGCAGTGATGGCGGGGGTAGCGGAAGCACAGATACGCAGTATTTT.

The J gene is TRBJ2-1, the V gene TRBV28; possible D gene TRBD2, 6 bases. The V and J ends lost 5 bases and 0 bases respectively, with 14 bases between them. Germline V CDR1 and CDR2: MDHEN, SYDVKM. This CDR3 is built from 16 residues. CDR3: CASSDRGDSSYNEQFF. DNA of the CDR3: TGTGCCAGCAGTGACCGCGGGGATAGCTCCTACAATGAGCAGTTCTTC.

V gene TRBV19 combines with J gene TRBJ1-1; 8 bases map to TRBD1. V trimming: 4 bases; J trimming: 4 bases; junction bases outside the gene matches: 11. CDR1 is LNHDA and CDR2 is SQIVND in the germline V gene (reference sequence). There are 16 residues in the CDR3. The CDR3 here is CASSTLDRGKGTEAFF. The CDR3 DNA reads TGTGCCAGTAGTACCCTTGACAGGGGAAAGGGCACTGAAGCTTTCTTT.

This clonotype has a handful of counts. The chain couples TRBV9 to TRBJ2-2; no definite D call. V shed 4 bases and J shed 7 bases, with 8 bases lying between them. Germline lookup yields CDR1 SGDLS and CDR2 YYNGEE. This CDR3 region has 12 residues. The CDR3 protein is CASSPPNGELFF. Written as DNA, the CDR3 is TGTGCCAGCAGCCCTCCCAACGGGGAGCTGTTTTTT.

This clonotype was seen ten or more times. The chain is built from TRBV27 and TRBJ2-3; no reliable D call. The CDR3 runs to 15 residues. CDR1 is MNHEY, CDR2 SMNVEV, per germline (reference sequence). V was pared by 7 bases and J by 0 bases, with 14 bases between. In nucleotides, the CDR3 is TGTGCCAGCAAAGAGGAAAAACCTAGCACAGATACGCAGTATTTT. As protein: CASKEEKPSTDTQYF.

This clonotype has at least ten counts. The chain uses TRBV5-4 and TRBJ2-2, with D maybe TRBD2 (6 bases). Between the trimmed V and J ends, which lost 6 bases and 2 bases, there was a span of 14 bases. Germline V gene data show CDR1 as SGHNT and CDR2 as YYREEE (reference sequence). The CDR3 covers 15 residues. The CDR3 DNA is TGTGCCAGCACCCTGGAGGGAAGAAACACCGGGGAGCTGTTTTTT. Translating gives CASTLEGRNTGELFF.

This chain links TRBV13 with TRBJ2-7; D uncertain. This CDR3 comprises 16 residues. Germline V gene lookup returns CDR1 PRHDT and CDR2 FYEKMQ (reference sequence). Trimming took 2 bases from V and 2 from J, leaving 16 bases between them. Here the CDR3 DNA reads TGTGCCAGCAGCTTATGGTCCGGAGTTCGTCCCTACGAGCAGTACTTC. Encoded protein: CASSLWSGVRPYEQYF.

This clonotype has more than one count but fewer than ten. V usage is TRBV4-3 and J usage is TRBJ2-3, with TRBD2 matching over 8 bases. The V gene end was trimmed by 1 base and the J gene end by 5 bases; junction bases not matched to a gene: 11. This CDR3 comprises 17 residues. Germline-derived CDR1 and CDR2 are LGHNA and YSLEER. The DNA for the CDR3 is TGCGCCAGCAGCCAAGTCTTGCCAGCGGGAGTTCAAGATACGCAGTATTTT. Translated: CASSQVLPAGVQDTQYF.

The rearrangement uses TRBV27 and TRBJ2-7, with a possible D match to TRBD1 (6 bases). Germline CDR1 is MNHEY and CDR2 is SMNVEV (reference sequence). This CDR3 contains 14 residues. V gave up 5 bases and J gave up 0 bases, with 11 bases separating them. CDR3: CASSVQTGSYEQYF. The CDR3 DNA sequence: TGTGCCAGCAGTGTCCAGACAGGCTCCTACGAGCAGTACTTC.

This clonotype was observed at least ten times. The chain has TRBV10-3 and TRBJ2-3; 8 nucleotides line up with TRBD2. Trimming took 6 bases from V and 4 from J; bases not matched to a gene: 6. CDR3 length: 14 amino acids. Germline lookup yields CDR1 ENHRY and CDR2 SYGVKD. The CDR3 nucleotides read TGTGCCATCAGCAGCGGGAGTGCGGCAGATACGCAGTATTTT. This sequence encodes CAISSGSAADTQYF.

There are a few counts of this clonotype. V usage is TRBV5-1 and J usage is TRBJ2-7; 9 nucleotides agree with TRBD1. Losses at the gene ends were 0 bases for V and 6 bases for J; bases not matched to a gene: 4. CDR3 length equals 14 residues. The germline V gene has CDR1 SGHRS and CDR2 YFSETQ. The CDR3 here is CASSLDWTGVEQYF. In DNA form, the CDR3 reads TGCGCCAGCAGCTTGGACTGGACAGGGGTCGAGCAGTACTTC.

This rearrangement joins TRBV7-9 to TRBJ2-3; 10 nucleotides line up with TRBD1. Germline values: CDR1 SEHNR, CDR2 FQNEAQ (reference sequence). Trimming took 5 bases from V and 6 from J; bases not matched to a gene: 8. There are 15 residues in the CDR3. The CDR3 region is CASSRQGARVDTQYF. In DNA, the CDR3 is TGTGCCAGCAGCCGACAGGGGGCGCGTGTCGATACGCAGTATTTT.

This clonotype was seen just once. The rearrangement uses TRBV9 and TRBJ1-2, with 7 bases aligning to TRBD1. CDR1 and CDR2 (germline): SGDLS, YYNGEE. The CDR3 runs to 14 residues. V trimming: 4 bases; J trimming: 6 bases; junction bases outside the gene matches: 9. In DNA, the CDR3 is TGTGCCAGCAGCCCTCTAGGGACAGCGCATGGCTACACCTTC. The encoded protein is CASSPLGTAHGYTF.

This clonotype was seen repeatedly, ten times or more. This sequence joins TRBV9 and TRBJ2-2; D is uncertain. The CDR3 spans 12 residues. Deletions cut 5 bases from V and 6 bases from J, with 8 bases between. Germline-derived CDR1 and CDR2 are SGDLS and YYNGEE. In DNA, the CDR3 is TGTGCCAGCAGTGTGGGCTCCGGGGAGCTGTTTTTT. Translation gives CASSVGSGELFF.

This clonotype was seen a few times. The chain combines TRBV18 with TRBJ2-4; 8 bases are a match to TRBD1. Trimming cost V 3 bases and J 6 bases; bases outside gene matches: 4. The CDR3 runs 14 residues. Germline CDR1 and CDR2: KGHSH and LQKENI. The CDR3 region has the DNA TGTGCCAGCTCACCCGGACAGGGTGGAAACATTCAGTACTTC. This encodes CASSPGQGGNIQYF.

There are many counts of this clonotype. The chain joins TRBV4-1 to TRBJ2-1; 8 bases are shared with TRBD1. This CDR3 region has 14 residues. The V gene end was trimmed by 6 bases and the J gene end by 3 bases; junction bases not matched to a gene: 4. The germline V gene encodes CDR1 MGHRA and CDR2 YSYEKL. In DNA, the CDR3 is TGCGCCAGCAGTCCGGGACAGGACTACAATGAGCAGTTCTTC. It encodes CASSPGQDYNEQFF.

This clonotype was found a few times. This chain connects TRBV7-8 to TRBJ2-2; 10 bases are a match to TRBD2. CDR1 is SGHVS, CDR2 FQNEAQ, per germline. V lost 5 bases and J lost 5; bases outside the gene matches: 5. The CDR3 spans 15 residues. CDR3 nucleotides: TGTGCCAGCAGCCGTAGCGGGAGGTGGACCGGGGAGCTGTTTTTT. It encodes CASSRSGRWTGELFF.

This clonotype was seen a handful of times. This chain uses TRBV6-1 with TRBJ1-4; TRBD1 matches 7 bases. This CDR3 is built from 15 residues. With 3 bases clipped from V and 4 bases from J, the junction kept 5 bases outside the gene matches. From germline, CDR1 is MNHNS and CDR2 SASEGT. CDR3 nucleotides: TGTGCCAGCAGTGACAGGGGGATCAGTAATGAAAAACTGTTTTTT. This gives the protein CASSDRGISNEKLFF.

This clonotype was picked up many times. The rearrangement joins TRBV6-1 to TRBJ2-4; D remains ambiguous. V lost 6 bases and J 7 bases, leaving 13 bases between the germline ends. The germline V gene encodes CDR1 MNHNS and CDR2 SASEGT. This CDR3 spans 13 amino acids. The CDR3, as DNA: TGTGCCAGCAGCCCGAGGTGGGATAACATTCAGTACTTC. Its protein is CASSPRWDNIQYF.